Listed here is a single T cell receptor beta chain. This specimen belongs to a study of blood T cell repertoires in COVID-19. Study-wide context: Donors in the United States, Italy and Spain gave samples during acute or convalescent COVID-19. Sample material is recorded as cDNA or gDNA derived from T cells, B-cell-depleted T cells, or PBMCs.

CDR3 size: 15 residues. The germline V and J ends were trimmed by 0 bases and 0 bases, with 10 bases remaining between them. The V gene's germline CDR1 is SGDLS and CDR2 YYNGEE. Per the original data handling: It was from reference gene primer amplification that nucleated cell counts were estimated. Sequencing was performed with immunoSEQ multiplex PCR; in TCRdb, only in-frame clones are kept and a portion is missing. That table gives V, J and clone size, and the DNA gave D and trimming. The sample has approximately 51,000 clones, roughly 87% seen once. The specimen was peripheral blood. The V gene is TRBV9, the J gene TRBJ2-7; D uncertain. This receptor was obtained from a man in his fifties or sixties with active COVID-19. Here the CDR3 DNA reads TGTGCCAGCAGCGTAGATCAGGCCCTCTCCTACGAGCAGTACTTC. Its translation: CASSVDQALSYEQYF.